This T cell receptor (beta chain) was obtained from a study of a mutant IDH1 vaccine in newly diagnosed glioma. About the study: The start of vaccination came 4-6 weeks after radiotherapy alone, or with temozolomide cycles.

Germline lookup yields CDR1 SGHRS and CDR2 YFSETQ. This CDR3 comprises 14 residues. V shed 4 bases, J shed 3 bases, and the junction held 6 bases outside the gene matches. Points on this clone: Its cognate antigen is unknown.

Time point: week 23, last vaccination. Topical imiquimod accompanied each vaccine dose, which consisted of 300 ug of mutant IDH1 20-mer peptide. Study conclusions and caveats: Variations in leading peripheral T cell clonotypes appeared to have no connection with pseudoprogression. Vaccination induced immune responses in approximately 94% of patients.

Produced via immunoSEQ multiplex PCR; TCRdb's table is partial and in-frame only. The data show 60,000 to 100,000 clones, 85% seen once. This sequence originates from a woman in her forties or fifties with glioma. The rearrangement uses TRBV5-1 and TRBJ2-7; the match to TRBD2 covers 8 bases. The sample in question was PBMCs, obtained from a glioma patient whose treatment included an IDH1 peptide vaccine. The CDR3 loop reads CASSPGGGYYEQYF. CDR3 DNA: TGCGCCAGCAGCCCCGGGGGGGGCTACTACGAGCAGTACTTC.